The 17 T cell receptor beta chains given below trace back to one sample, sequenced in a study of immune evolution from preneoplasia to lung adenocarcinoma. The table came from immunoSEQ multiplex PCR; TCRdb's copy has only in-frame clones and leaves some out. The table shows about 26,000 clones, with approximately 74% occurring only once. Sequenced: FFPE invasive lung adenocarcinoma tissue. Every receptor here comes from a person aged 55 to 70 with invasive lung adenocarcinoma. Some clones in this sample may be carry-over from other donors' samples.

CDR3 sequence (DNA): TGCAGCGCGGTCCTTGGCGGGGGGCGTATTGGCTACACCTTC. Its protein product is CSAVLGGGRIGYTF. This sequence joins TRBV29-1 and TRBJ1-2, with D possibly TRBD1 on 6 matching bases. V lost 7 bases to trimming and J lost 7 bases, with 22 bases between them. Germline assignment: CDR1 SQVTM and CDR2 ANQGSEA. This CDR3 is 14 amino acids long. Supplemented by reference TRBV29-1 and TRBJ1-2, the full variable domain reads SAVISQKPSRDICQRGTSLTIQCQVDSQVTMMFWYRQQPGQSLTLIATANQGSEATYESGFVIDKFPISRPNLTFSTLTVSNMSPEDSSIYLCSAVLGGGRIGYTFGSGTRLTVV.

In this sample, this clone is medium-sized. The rearrangement joins TRBV5-1 to TRBJ1-2; no definite D call. The V end lost 4 bases, the J end lost 4 bases, and 20 bases lay between the germline ends. CDR3 length: 16 residues. The germline V gene has CDR1 SGHRS and CDR2 YFSETQ. The CDR3 coding sequence is TGCGCCAGCAGCGTAGGAAACCTTCCGAGCAGCTATGGCTACACCTTC. It yields the protein CASSVGNLPSSYGYTF.

This clone has just a few counts. The chain recombines TRBV7-9 with TRBJ1-2; D remains ambiguous. CDR3 size: 12 residues. The V and J ends lost 8 bases and 6 bases respectively, with 13 bases between them. Per the germline V gene, CDR1 is SEHNR and CDR2 is FQNEAQ (reference sequence). In DNA, the CDR3 is TGTGCCAGCGGCGGTTCGATTGATGGCTACACCTTC. Amino acids: CASGGSIDGYTF.

The chain is built from TRBV6-5 and TRBJ2-4; D is possibly TRBD2 (5 bases). The CDR3 loop spans 14 amino acids. V was cut by 0 bases and J by 11 bases, with 14 bases left in between. In germline, CDR1 is MNHEY, CDR2 SVGAGI. Here the CDR3 reads CASSYSRADLVQYF. As DNA, the CDR3 is TGTGCCAGCAGTTACTCGAGGGCAGATTTGGTTCAGTACTTC.

J is TRBJ2-1 and V is TRBV6-4, with D perhaps matching TRBD2 (6 bases). The CDR3 runs 14 residues. Germline loops: CDR1 MRHNA, CDR2 SNTAGT. V was clipped by 5 bases and J by 4 bases, with 12 bases between them. The CDR3 protein is CASSPGEEYNEQFF. As DNA, the CDR3 is TGTGCCAGCAGTCCGGGAGAAGAGTACAATGAGCAGTTCTTC.

About this clone: This same CDR3 is encoded by further DNA sequences in the sample. This CDR3 is CASSQVARGDYGYTF. The CDR3, as DNA: TGCGCCAGCAGCCAAGTCGCCCGGGGGGACTATGGCTACACCTTC. The chain couples TRBV4-1 to TRBJ1-2, with a possible D match to TRBD1 (5 bases). CDR3 length: 15 residues. Trimming shortened V by 1 base and J by 3 bases, and 12 bases separated the two germline ends. Germline V gene data show CDR1 as MGHRA and CDR2 as YSYEKL.

This chain connects TRBV2 to TRBJ2-5, with D possibly matching TRBD2 (5 bases). Germline CDR1 SNHLY, CDR2 FYNNEI. This CDR3 is built from 12 residues. The V and J ends lost 4 bases and 5 bases respectively, with 8 bases between them. CDR3 region: CASSVGGETQYF. CDR3 coding DNA: TGTGCCAGCAGTGTGGGCGGGGAGACCCAGTACTTC.

The rearrangement joins TRBV5-4 to TRBJ2-5; D is perhaps TRBD1 (5 bases). V dropped 0 bases and J dropped 3 bases, with 12 bases sitting between them. The V gene's germline CDR1 is SGHNT and CDR2 YYREEE (reference sequence). The CDR3 consists of 15 residues. The CDR3 protein is CASSLGGWGKETQYF. The DNA of the CDR3 is TGTGCCAGCAGCTTGGGAGGTTGGGGCAAAGAGACCCAGTACTTC.

CDR3 DNA sequence: TGTGCCAGCAGCTCCGACAGTAACTATGGCTACACCTTC. Translating it yields CASSSDSNYGYTF. The chain employs TRBV7-8 and TRBJ1-2; maybe TRBD1 (5 bases). In germline, CDR1 is SGHVS, CDR2 FQNEAQ. Between the trimmed V and J ends, which lost 4 bases and 1 base, there was a span of 7 bases. There are 13 residues in the CDR3.

The rearrangement uses TRBV19 and TRBJ1-5; D might be TRBD1 (6 bases). Trimming took off 0 bases at V and 6 bases at J, with 12 bases between the two ends. CDR1 and CDR2 (germline): LNHDA, SQIVND (reference sequence). The CDR3 extends over 15 amino acids. The CDR3 nucleotides read TGTGCCAGTAGTATAGAAACAGGGTTAGGTCAGCCCCAGCATTTT. Its translation is CASSIETGLGQPQHF.

This chain joins TRBV2 and TRBJ2-3; D remains ambiguous. The CDR3 extends over 14 amino acids. Trimming took 6 bases from V and 9 from J, leaving 19 bases between them. CDR1 is SNHLY and CDR2 is FYNNEI in the germline V gene. The CDR3: CASSLDHHAGTQYF. CDR3 bases: TGTGCCAGCAGCCTAGACCACCACGCCGGGACGCAGTATTTT.

The chain links TRBV19 to TRBJ1-2; 7 bases are shared with TRBD1. The CDR3 has 15 residues. The trim removed 5 bases at V and 2 bases at J, leaving 8 bases unmatched. CDR1 LNHDA and CDR2 SQIVND come from the germline V gene (reference sequence). CDR3 DNA sequence: TGTGCCAGTAGTCGTGGACAGGAATCCAACTATGGCTACACCTTC. Protein: CASSRGQESNYGYTF.

This chain uses TRBV12-5 with TRBJ2-3, with D perhaps matching TRBD2 (6 bases). Deletions cut 6 bases from V and 0 bases from J, with 16 bases between. CDR3 length: 16 residues. The germline V gene encodes CDR1 LGHNT and CDR2 FRNRAP. The CDR3 spells CASGIGGGISTDTQYF. CDR3 nucleotides: TGTGCTAGTGGGATAGGTGGGGGGATCAGCACAGATACGCAGTATTTT.

The genes are TRBV18 and TRBJ2-3; TRBD2 might be the D (5 bases). V was trimmed by 0 bases and J by 3 bases, leaving 13 bases between them. The CDR3 covers 16 residues. Looked up from germline, CDR1 is KGHSH and CDR2 is LQKENI. CDR3 residues: CASSPPQNLATDTQYF. CDR3 nucleotides: TGTGCCAGCTCACCACCACAAAACCTAGCAACAGATACGCAGTATTTT.

V usage is TRBV5-5 and J usage is TRBJ2-7, with D hard to call. CDR1 and CDR2 (germline): SGHKS, YYEKEE (reference sequence). The CDR3 has 11 residues. The germline V and J ends were trimmed by 0 bases and 4 bases, with 2 bases remaining between them. CDR3 protein: CASSLEYEQYF. CDR3 DNA sequence: TGTGCCAGCAGCTTGGAGTACGAGCAGTACTTC.

The rearrangement uses TRBV30 and TRBJ1-2; D is uncertain. The germline V gene has CDR1 GTSNPN and CDR2 SVGIG (reference sequence). The CDR3 length is 14 residues. Trimming stripped 3 bases from V and 4 bases from J, with 15 bases between. CDR3 DNA sequence: TGTGCCTGGAGCGCCATGCCTATTTCCTATGGCTACACCTTC. Encoded protein: CAWSAMPISYGYTF.

The DNA for the CDR3 is TGTGCCAGCAGTGAAAGGACTAGCTCCTACGAGCAGTACTTC. It specifies CASSERTSSYEQYF. The chain couples TRBV2 to TRBJ2-7, with TRBD2 matching 7 bases. Germline-derived CDR1 and CDR2 are SNHLY and FYNNEI. CDR3 length: 14 residues. With 2 bases clipped from V and 0 bases from J, the junction kept 1 base outside the gene matches.